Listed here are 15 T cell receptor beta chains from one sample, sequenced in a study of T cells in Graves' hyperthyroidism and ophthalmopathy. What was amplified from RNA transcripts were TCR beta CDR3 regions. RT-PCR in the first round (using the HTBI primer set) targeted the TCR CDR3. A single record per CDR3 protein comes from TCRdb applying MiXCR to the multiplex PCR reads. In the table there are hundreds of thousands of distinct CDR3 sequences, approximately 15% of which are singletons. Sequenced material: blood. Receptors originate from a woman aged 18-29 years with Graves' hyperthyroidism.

The DNA of the CDR3 is TGTGCCAGTAGTACGGGACAGCTATGGGAGACCCAGTACTTC. Protein: CASSTGQLWETQYF. The V and J genes are TRBV19 and TRBJ2-5; 7 bases line up with TRBD1. The CDR3 loop spans 14 amino acids. Germline-derived CDR1 and CDR2 are LNHDA and SQIVND (reference sequence). The J segment lost 5 bases and the V segment lost 4 bases, leaving 7 bases of the junction unmatched.

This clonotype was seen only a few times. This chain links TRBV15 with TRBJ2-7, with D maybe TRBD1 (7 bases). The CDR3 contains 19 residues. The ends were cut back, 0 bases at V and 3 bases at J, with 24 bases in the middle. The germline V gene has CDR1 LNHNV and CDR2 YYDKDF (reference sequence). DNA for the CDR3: TGTGCCACCAGCAGAGATCGGTTAGGGGGCGGGACCCCGCACTACGAGCAGTACTTC. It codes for CATSRDRLGGGTPHYEQYF.

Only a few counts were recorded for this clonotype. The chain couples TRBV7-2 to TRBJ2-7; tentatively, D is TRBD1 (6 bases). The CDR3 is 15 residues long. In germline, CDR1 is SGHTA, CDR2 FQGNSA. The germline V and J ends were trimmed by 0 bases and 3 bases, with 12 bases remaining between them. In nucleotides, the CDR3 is TGTGCCAGCAGCTTAGCGATGGGGGCGCGCTACGAGCAGTACTTC. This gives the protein CASSLAMGARYEQYF.

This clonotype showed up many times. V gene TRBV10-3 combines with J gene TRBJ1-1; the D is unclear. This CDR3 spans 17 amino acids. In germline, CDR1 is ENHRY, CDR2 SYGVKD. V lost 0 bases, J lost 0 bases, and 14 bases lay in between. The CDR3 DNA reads TGTGCCATCAGTGAGTCGTTGGGTACACTTATGAACACTGAAGCTTTCTTT. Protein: CAISESLGTLMNTEAFF.

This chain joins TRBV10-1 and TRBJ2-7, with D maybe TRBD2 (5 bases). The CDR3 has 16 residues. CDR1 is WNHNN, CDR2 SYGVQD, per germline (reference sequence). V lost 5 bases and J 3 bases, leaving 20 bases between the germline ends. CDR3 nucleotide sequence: TGCGCCAGCAGTAATAGCGCTACTAGTTCCATCTACGAGCAGTACTTC. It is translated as CASSNSATSSIYEQYF.

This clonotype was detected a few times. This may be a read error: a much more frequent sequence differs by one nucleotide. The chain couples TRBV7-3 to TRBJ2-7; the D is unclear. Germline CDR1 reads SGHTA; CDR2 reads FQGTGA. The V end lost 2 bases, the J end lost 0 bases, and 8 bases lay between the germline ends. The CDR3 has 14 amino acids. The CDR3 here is CASSLSVSSYEQYF. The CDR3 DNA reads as TGTGCCAGCAGCTTATCGGTGAGCTCCTACGAGCAGTACTTC. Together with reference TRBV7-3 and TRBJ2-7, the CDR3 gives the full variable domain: GAGVSQTPSNKVTEKGKYVELRCDPISGHTALYWYRQSLGQGPEFLIYFQGTGAADDSGLPNDRFFAVRPEGSVSTLKIQRTERGDSAVYLCASSLSVSSYEQYFGPGTRLTVT.

The CDR3 DNA reads TGCAGCGTTCGTACCGACACCGGACGGGGCTACACCTTC. Its protein is CSVRTDTGRGYTF. The chain couples TRBV29-1 to TRBJ1-2; unclear D gene. Germline V lookup: CDR1 SQVTM, CDR2 ANQGSEA. V lost 5 bases and J lost 8, with 18 bases in between. The CDR3 spans 13 residues.

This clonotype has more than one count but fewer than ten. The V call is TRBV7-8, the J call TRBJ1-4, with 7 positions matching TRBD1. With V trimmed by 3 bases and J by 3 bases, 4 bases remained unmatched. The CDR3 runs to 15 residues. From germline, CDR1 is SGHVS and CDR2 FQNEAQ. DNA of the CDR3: TGTGCCAGCAGCTTCCGGGACAGATCTAATGAAAAACTGTTTTTT. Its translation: CASSFRDRSNEKLFF.

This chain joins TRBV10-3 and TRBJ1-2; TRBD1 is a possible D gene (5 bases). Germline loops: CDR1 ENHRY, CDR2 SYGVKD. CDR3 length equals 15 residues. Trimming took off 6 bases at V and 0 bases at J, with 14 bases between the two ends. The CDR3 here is CAISLRDLANYGYTF. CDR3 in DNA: TGTGCCATCAGCCTCAGGGACTTAGCTAACTATGGCTACACCTTC.

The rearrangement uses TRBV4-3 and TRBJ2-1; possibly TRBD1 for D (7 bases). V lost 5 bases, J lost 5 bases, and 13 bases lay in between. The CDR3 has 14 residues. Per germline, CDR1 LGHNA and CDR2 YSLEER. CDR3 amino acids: CASSLGGGDNEQFF. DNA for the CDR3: TGCGCCAGCAGCTTAGGGGGCGGGGACAATGAGCAGTTCTTC.

CDR3 sequence: CASSLGAPQGAREQYF. The CDR3 nucleotides are TGTGCCAGCAGCCTTGGCGCCCCCCAGGGGGCGCGTGAGCAGTACTTC. The chain couples TRBV12-3 or TRBV12-4 to TRBJ2-7, with 8 bases identical to TRBD1. V lost 6 bases, J lost 7 bases, and 17 bases stayed unmatched. The CDR3 contains 16 residues.

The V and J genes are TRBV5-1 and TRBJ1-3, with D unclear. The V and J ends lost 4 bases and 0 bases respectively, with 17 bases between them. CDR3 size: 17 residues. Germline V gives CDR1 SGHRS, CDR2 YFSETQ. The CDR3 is CASSPRKISLSGNTIYF. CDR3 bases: TGCGCCAGCAGCCCGAGGAAAATCAGCCTCTCTGGAAACACCATATATTTT. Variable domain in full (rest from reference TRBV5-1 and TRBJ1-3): KAGVTQTPRYLIKTRGQQVTLSCSPISGHRSVSWYQQTPGQGLQFLFEYFSETQRNKGNFPGRFSGRQFSNSRSEMNVSTLELGDSALYLCASSPRKISLSGNTIYFGEGSWLTVV.

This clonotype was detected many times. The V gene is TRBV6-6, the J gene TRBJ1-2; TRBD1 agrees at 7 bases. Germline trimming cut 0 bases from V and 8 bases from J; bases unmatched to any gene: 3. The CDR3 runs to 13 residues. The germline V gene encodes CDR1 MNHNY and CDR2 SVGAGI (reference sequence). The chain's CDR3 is CASSYSDRVGYTF. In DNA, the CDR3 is TGTGCCAGCAGTTACTCCGACAGGGTCGGCTACACCTTC.

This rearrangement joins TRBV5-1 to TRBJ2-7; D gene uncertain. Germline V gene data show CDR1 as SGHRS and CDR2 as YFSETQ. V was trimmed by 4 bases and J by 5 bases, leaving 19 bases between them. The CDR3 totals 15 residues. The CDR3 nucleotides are TGCGCCAGCAGCCCCTTCGATGATGTTCAGGACGAGCAGTACTTC. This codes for CASSPFDDVQDEQYF.

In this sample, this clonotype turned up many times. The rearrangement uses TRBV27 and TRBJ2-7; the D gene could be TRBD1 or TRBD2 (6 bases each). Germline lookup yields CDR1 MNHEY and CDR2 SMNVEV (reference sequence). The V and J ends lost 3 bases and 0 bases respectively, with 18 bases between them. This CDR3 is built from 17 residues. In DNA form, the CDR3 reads TGTGCCAGCAGTTTTGGATGGGGGGCCGGGTCCTCCTACGAGCAGTACTTC. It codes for CASSFGWGAGSSYEQYF.